The 7 T cell receptor beta chains reported below all come from one sample, sequenced in a study of blood T cell repertoires in COVID-19 (dated by TCRdb to about 2020). Libraries were constructed by the immunoSEQ multiplex PCR assay. The immuneACCESS repertoire file appears here via TCRdb, limited to in-frame rearrangements. These files lack a portion of the clones; in checked studies, under half of the deficit traces to unresolved V genes, and the cause of the others is not known. A total of around 59,000 clones appear in this sample, around 85% of them only once. More than 9.5% of the sample is held by the ten biggest clonotypes. The specimen was peripheral blood. Receptors originate from a human donor in a cohort sampled during active COVID-19.

This chain joins TRBV7-6 and TRBJ2-2; 7 bases are shared with TRBD2. The CDR3 has 16 residues. Trimming at V came to 5 bases and at J to 1 base, leaving 7 bases not matched to a gene. Germline assignment: CDR1 SGHVS and CDR2 FNYEAQ. CDR3 bases: TGTGCCAGCAGCCCGTCGGCGGGAGTGAACACCGGGGAGCTGTTTTTT. Translated: CASSPSAGVNTGELFF.

The rearrangement uses TRBV24-1 and TRBJ2-7, with D perhaps TRBD2 (6 bases). CDR1 and CDR2 (germline): KGHDR, SFDVKD. V was trimmed by 4 bases and J by 2 bases, leaving 14 bases between them. The CDR3 consists of 15 residues. CDR3: CATSDPGERPYEQYF. The CDR3 nucleotides are TGTGCCACCAGTGACCCGGGGGAGAGGCCCTACGAGCAGTACTTC.

The chain joins TRBV11-1 to TRBJ2-7; D unclear. Trimming stripped 5 bases from V and 0 bases from J, with 14 bases between. Germline lookup yields CDR1 SGHAT and CDR2 FQDESV (reference sequence). The CDR3 is made up of 15 amino acids. The DNA for the CDR3 is TGTGCCAGCAGCCCACCCTTGAGTAACTCCTACGAGCAGTACTTC. Its protein product is CASSPPLSNSYEQYF.

The rearrangement links TRBV5-4 to TRBJ1-2, with 7 positions matching TRBD1. The CDR3 extends over 13 amino acids. CDR1 is SGHNT and CDR2 is YYREEE in the germline V gene (reference sequence). The V gene end was trimmed by 0 bases and the J gene end by 4 bases; junction bases not matched to a gene: 0. Here the CDR3 reads CASSLDRGYGYTF. CDR3 coding DNA: TGTGCCAGCAGCTTGGACAGGGGCTATGGCTACACCTTC.

The sample holds one count of this clone. This chain connects TRBV28 to TRBJ1-2, with TRBD1 as a possible D gene (6 bases). V lost 8 bases and J lost 4, with 20 bases in between. The length of the CDR3 is 15 residues. Germline CDR1 MDHEN, CDR2 SYDVKM. The CDR3 region is CASAMGAWASYGYTF. The CDR3 bases are TGTGCCAGCGCCATGGGGGCGTGGGCTAGCTATGGCTACACCTTC.

This clone was observed a single time. The rearrangement links TRBV11-3 to TRBJ2-2, with a weak D call TRBD2 (7 bases). The germline CDR1 and CDR2 sequences are SGHNT and YENEEA. This CDR3 contains 15 residues. V gave up 5 bases and J gave up 3 bases, with 13 bases separating them. Written as DNA, the CDR3 is TGTGCCAGCAGCCGGCAGGGGAGGGACACCGGGGAGCTGTTTTTT. Residues: CASSRQGRDTGELFF.

The V and J genes are TRBV5-1 and TRBJ1-2, with D unclear. This CDR3 is built from 14 residues. The V end was cut by 0 bases, the J end by 6 bases, with 12 bases between. Germline CDR1 and CDR2: SGHRS and YFSETQ. The CDR3 DNA follows: TGCGCCAGCAGCTTGGATTCCACAGACGATGGCTACACCTTC. It specifies CASSLDSTDDGYTF.